This T cell receptor beta chain originates from a study of cytomegalovirus exposure and HLA in healthy donors. Looking at the study overall: Early on, a data release was issued that held 80 million or so unique TCRs from HLA-typed donors.

Study outcomes and limitations: Across HLA loci, a later analysis found differing TCR association rates, with DRB1 most and HLA-C fewest. Presence/absence analyses rested on an assumption that sequencing depth was roughly uniform across donors.

The PCR contained 60 Vbeta and 13 Jbeta primers. The repertoire was sequenced with immunoSEQ multiplex PCR; TCRdb's copy has only in-frame clones and lacks some. The table lists some 180,000 clones, roughly 80% of them singletons. The junction had 2 bases not matched to a gene; V was cut back by 5 bases and J by 8 bases. Germline-derived CDR1 and CDR2 are GTSNPN and SVGIG (reference sequence). The CDR3 length is 12 residues. Only a few counts were recorded for this clone. Its specificity is not known. Sequencing was done on a sample of PBMCs. V and J are TRBV30 and TRBJ1-6; 8 bases agree with TRBD1. The sequence derives from a woman between 18 and 30 years old in good health and CMV-seronegative. In DNA, the CDR3 is TGTGCCTGGGACAGGGGCGATTCACCCCTCCACTTT. As protein: CAWDRGDSPLHF.